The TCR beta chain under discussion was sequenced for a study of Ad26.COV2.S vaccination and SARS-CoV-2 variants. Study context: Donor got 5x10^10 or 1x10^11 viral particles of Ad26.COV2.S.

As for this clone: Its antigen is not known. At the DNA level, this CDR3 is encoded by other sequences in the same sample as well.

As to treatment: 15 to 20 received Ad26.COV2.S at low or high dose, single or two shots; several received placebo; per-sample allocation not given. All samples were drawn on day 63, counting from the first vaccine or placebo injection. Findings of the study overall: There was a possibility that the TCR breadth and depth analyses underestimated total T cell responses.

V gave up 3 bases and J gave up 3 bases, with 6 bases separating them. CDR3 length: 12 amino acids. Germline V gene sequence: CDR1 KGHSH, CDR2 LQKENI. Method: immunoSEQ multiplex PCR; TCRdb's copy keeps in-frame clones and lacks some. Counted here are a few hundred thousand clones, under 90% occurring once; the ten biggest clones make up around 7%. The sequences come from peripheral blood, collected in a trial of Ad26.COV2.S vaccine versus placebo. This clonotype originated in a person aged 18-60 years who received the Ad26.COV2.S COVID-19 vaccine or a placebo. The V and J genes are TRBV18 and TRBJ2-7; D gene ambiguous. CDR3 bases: TGTGCCAGCTCACCGGCTGGCTACGAGCAGTACTTC. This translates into CASSPAGYEQYF. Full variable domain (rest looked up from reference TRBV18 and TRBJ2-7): NAGVMQNPRHLVRRRGQEARLRCSPMKGHSHVYWYRQLPEEGLKFMVYLQKENIIDESGMPKERFSAEFPKEGPSILRIQQVVRGDSAAYFCASSPAGYEQYFGPGTRLTVT.